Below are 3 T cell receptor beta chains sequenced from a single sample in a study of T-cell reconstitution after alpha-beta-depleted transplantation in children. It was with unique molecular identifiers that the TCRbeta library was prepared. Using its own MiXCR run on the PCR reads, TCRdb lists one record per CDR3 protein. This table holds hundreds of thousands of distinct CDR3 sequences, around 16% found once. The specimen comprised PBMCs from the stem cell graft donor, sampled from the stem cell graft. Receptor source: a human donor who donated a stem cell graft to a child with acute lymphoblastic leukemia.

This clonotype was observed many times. The CDR3 protein is CSVEGSVTQYF. In DNA, the CDR3 is TGCAGCGTTGAGGGGTCAGTAACGCAGTATTTT. The rearrangement links TRBV29-1 to TRBJ2-3; D gene ambiguous. This CDR3 region has 11 residues. Looked up from germline, CDR1 is SQVTM and CDR2 is ANQGSEA. V shed 3 bases and J shed 9 bases, with 10 bases lying between them.

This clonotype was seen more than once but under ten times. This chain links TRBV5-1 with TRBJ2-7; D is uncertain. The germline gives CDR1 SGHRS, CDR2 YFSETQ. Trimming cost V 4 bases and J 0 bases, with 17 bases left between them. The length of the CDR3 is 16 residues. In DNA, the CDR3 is TGCGCCAGCAGCGCGGTATGGCCCCGGAGCTCCTACGAGCAGTACTTC. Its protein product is CASSAVWPRSSYEQYF. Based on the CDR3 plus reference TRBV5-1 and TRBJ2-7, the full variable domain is KAGVTQTPRYLIKTRGQQVTLSCSPISGHRSVSWYQQTPGQGLQFLFEYFSETQRNKGNFPGRFSGRQFSNSRSEMNVSTLELGDSALYLCASSAVWPRSSYEQYFGPGTRLTVT.

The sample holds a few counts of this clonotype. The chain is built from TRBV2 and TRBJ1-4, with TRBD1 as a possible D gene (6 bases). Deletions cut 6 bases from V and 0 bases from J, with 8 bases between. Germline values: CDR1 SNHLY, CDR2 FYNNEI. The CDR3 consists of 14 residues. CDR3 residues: CASSGTSTNEKLFF. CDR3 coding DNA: TGTGCCAGCAGCGGGACATCAACTAATGAAAAACTGTTTTTT.